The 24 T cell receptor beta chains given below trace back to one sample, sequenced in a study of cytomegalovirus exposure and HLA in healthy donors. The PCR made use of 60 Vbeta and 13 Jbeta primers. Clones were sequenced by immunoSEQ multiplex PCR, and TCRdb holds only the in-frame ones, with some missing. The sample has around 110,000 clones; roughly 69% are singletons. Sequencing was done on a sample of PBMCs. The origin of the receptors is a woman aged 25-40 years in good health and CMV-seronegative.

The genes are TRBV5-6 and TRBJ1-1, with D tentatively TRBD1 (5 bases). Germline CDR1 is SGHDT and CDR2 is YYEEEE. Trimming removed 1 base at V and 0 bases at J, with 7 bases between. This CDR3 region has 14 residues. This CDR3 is CASSLRQMNTEAFF. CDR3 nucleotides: TGTGCCAGCAGCTTGAGACAGATGAACACTGAAGCTTTCTTT.

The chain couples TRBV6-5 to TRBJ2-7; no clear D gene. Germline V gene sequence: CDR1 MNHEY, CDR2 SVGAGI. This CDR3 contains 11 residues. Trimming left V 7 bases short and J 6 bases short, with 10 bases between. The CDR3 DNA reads TGTGCCAGCACCCTTGGGCTCGAGCAGTACTTC. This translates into CASTLGLEQYF.

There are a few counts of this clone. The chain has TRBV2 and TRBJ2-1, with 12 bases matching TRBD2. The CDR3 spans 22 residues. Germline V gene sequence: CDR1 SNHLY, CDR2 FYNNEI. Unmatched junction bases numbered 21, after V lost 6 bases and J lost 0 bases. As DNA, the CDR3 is TGTGCCAGCAGCACCGGACAACCAGGGACTAGCGGGTCTCTAAGCTCCTACAATGAGCAGTTCTTC. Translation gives CASSTGQPGTSGSLSSYNEQFF.

CDR3 bases: TGTGCCTGGAGTACAGGGGTCTCATATAATTCACCCCTCCACTTT. Amino acids: CAWSTGVSYNSPLHF. This chain uses TRBV30 with TRBJ1-6; 7 bases are a match to TRBD1. In germline, CDR1 is GTSNPN, CDR2 SVGIG (reference sequence). The CDR3 spans 15 residues. The J segment lost 4 bases and the V segment lost 2 bases, leaving 5 bases of the junction unmatched.

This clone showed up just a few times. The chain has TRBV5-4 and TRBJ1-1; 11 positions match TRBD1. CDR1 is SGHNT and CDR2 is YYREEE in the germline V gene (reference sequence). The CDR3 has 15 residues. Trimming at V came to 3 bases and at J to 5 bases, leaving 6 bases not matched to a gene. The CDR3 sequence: CASSSKDRGLTEAFF. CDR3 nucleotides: TGTGCCAGCAGCTCCAAGGACAGGGGGCTTACTGAAGCTTTCTTT.

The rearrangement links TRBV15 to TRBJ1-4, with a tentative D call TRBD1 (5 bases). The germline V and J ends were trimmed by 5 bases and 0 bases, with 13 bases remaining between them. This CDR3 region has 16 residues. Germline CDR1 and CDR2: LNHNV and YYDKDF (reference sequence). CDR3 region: CATSGGTLATNEKLFF. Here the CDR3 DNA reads TGTGCCACCAGCGGCGGGACGTTAGCAACTAATGAAAAACTGTTTTTT.

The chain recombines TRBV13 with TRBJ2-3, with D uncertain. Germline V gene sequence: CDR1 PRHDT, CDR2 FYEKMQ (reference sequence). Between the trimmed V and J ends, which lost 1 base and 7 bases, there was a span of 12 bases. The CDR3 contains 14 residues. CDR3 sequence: CASSLVQKSNTQYF. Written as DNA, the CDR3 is TGTGCCAGCAGCTTAGTGCAGAAATCAAATACGCAGTATTTT.

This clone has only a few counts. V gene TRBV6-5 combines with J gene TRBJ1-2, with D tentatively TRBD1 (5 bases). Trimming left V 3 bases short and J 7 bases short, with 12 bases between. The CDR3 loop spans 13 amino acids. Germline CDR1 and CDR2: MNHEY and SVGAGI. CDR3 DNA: TGTGCCAGCAGTTATGCGGGGGTTCTTGGCTACACCTTC. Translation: CASSYAGVLGYTF.

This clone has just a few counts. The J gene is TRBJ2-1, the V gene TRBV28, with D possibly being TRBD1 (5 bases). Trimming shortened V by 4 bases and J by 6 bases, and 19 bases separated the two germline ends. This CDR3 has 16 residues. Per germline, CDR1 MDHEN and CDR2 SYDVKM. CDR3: CASSSLTHLTVNEQFF. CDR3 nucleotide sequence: TGTGCCAGCAGTTCCCTTACCCATCTGACAGTCAATGAGCAGTTCTTC.

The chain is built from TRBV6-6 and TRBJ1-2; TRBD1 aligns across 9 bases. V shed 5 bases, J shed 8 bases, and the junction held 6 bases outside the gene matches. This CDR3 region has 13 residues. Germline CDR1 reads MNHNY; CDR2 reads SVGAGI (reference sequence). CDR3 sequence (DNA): TGTGCCAGCAGTCCGGGACAGGGATTCGGCTACACCTTC. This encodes CASSPGQGFGYTF.

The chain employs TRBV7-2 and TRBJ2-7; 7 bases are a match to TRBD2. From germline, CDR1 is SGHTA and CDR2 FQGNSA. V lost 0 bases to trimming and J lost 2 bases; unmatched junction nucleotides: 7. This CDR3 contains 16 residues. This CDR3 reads CASSLAASGSAYEQYF. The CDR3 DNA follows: TGTGCCAGCAGCTTAGCGGCTAGCGGTTCAGCCTACGAGCAGTACTTC.

The CDR3: CASSPGGEWEQYF. The CDR3 DNA is TGTGCCAGCAGTCCTGGCGGGGAATGGGAGCAGTACTTC. The rearrangement joins TRBV27 to TRBJ2-7, with TRBD2 as a possible D gene (6 bases). V gave up 5 bases and J gave up 7 bases, with 15 bases separating them. This CDR3 has 13 amino acids. Looked up from germline, CDR1 is MNHEY and CDR2 is SMNVEV (reference sequence).

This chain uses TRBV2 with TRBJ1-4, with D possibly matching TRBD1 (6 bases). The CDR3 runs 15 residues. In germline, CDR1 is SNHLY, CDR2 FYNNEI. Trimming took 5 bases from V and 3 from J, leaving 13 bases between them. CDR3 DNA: TGTGCCAGCAGTACGGCACAGGGATCTAATGAAAAACTGTTTTTT. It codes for CASSTAQGSNEKLFF.

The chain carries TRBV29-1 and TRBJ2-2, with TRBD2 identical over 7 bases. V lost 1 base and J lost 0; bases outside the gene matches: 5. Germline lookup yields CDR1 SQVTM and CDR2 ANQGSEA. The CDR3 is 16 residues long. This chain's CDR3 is CSVEGIAGANTGELFF. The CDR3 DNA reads TGCAGCGTTGAAGGGATAGCGGGTGCGAACACCGGGGAGCTGTTTTTT.

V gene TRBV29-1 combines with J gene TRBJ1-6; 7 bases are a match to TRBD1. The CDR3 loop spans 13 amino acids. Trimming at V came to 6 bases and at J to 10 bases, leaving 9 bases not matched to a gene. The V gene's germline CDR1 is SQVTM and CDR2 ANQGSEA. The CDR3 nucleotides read TGCAGCGTCGCTACAGGGGCCGAGTCACCCCTCCACTTT. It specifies CSVATGAESPLHF.

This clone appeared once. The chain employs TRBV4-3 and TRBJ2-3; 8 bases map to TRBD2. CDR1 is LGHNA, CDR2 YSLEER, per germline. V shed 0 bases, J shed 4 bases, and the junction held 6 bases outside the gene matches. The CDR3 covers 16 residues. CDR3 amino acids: CASSQEEAGVADTQYF. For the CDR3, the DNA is TGCGCCAGCAGCCAAGAAGAAGCGGGAGTGGCAGATACGCAGTATTTT.

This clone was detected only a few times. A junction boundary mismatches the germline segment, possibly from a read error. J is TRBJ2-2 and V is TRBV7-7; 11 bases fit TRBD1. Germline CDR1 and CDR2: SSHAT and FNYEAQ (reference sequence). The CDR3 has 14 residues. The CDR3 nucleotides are TGTGCTAGCATGCGGGACAGGGGGGCCGGGGAGCTGTTTTTT. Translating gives CASMRDRGAGELFF.

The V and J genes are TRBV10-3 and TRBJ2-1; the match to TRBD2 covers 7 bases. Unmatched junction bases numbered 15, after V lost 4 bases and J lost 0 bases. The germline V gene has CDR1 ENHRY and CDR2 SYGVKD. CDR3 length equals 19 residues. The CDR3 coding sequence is TGTGCCATCAGTGGGGGGGGAAGGAAACTACCTGGCTCCTACAATGAGCAGTTCTTC. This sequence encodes CAISGGGRKLPGSYNEQFF.

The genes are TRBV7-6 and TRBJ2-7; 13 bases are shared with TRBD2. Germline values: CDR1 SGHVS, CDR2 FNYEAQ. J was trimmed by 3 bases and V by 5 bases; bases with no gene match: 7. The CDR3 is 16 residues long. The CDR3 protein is CASSPGTSGVYYEQYF. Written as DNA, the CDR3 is TGTGCCAGCAGCCCGGGGACTAGCGGGGTGTACTACGAGCAGTACTTC. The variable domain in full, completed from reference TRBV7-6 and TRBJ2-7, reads GAGVSQSPRYKVTKRGQDVALRCDPISGHVSLYWYRQALGQGPEFLTYFNYEAQQDKSGLPNDRFSAERPEGSISTLTIQRTEQRDSAMYRCASSPGTSGVYYEQYFGPGTRLTVT.

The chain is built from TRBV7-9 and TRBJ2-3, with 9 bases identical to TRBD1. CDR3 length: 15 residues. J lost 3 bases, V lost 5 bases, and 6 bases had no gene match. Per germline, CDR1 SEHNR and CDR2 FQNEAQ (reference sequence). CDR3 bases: TGTGCCAGCAGCACAGGGACAGGGTTGACAGATACGCAGTATTTT. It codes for CASSTGTGLTDTQYF.

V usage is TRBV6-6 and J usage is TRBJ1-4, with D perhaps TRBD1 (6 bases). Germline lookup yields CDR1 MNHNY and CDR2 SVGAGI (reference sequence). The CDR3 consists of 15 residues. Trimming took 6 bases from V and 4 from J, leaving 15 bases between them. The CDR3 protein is CASRLGGAGNEKLFF. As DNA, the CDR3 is TGTGCCAGCAGACTGGGGGGGGCGGGTAATGAAAAACTGTTTTTT.

The CDR3 DNA reads TGTGCCAGCAGCCAAGGCGGGAGTAGCGGGAACACAGATACGCAGTATTTT. Protein product: CASSQGGSSGNTDTQYF. The chain is built from TRBV14 and TRBJ2-3; 8 positions match TRBD2. Germline CDR1 reads SGHDN; CDR2 reads FVKESK. This CDR3 has 17 amino acids. The trim removed 1 base at V and 2 bases at J, leaving 8 bases unmatched.

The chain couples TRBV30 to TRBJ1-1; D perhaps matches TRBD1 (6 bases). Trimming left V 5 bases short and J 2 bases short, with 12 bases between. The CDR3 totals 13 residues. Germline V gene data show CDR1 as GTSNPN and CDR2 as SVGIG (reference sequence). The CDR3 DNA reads TGTGCCTGGGCATCACAGGGAAACACTGAAGCTTTCTTT. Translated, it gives CAWASQGNTEAFF.

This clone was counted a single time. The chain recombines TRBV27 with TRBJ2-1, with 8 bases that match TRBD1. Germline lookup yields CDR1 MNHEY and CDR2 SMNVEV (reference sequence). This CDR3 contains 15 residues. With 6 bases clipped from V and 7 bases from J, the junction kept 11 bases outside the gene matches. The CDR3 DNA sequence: TGTGCCAGCAGCTTCGACAGGGGCCCGGGGAATGAGCAGTTCTTC. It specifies CASSFDRGPGNEQFF.